The present T cell receptor beta chain was sequenced within a study of brain T cells in children with intractable seizures. Broader study findings: Clones missing pre-surgery may reflect undersampling of that blood sample.

Time point meaning: blood from clinic visit 5 months post-surgery; TSC patient then seizure free. Sequencing was limited to surgery cases with top T cell transcript signatures in brain tissue. Trimming cost V 2 bases and J 5 bases, with 17 bases left between them. The CDR3 extends over 16 amino acids. The V gene's germline CDR1 is ENHRY and CDR2 SYGVKD. Turning to this clone: The antigen remains undetermined.

The repertoire was sequenced with immunoSEQ multiplex PCR; TCRdb's copy has only in-frame clones and lacks some. The data contain 300,000 to 400,000 clones, over 90% of them singletons. The material was peripheral blood, obtained about 5 months after surgery. The TCR originated in a boy less than two years old with tuberous sclerosis and intractable seizures. The chain is built from TRBV10-3 and TRBJ2-3; possible D gene TRBD2, 6 bases. CDR3 DNA: TGTGCCATCAGTGAGCCCGGCGAGCGGAGGGGAGATACGCAGTATTTT. The encoded protein is CAISEPGERRGDTQYF.